The 27 T cell receptor beta chains reported below all come from one sample, sequenced in a study of blood T cell repertoires in COVID-19. Assay used: immunoSEQ multiplex PCR; TCRdb lists only in-frame clones, some missing. Of approximately 390,000 clones listed, about 90% are singletons. Specimen: peripheral blood. All receptors derive from a man between 18 and 29 years old with active or convalescent COVID-19.

The chain carries TRBV18 and TRBJ2-1; 7 nucleotides align to TRBD2. The V gene's germline CDR1 is KGHSH and CDR2 LQKENI. V dropped 0 bases and J dropped 6; count of bases not matched to a gene: 8. The CDR3 has 16 amino acids. In DNA, the CDR3 is TGTGCCAGCTCACCACCTGCCGGACTAGTCCGCAATGAGCAGTTCTTC. Translated, it gives CASSPPAGLVRNEQFF. Supplemented by reference TRBV18 and TRBJ2-1, the full variable domain reads NAGVMQNPRHLVRRRGQEARLRCSPMKGHSHVYWYRQLPEEGLKFMVYLQKENIIDESGMPKERFSAEFPKEGPSILRIQQVVRGDSAAYFCASSPPAGLVRNEQFFGPGTRLTVL.

The chain carries TRBV10-3 and TRBJ1-1; D possibly corresponds to TRBD1 (6 bases). There are 11 residues in the CDR3. In germline, CDR1 is ENHRY, CDR2 SYGVKD. V was clipped by 6 bases and J by 8 bases, with 10 bases between them. Written as DNA, the CDR3 is TGTGCCATCAGGGATACAGGGGAAGCTTTCTTT. Protein: CAIRDTGEAFF.

CDR3 protein: CASSFYGQGTADYEQYF. In DNA form, the CDR3 reads TGTGCCAGCAGTTTTTATGGACAAGGGACAGCTGACTACGAGCAGTACTTC. The chain joins TRBV28 to TRBJ2-7; TRBD1 agrees at 7 bases. Trimming cost V 3 bases and J 3 bases; bases outside gene matches: 14. Germline values: CDR1 MDHEN, CDR2 SYDVKM. The CDR3 has 17 residues.

V gene TRBV11-2 combines with J gene TRBJ2-7, with D maybe TRBD2 (6 bases). The length of the CDR3 is 16 residues. From germline, CDR1 is SGHAT and CDR2 FQNNGV. Trimming removed 0 bases from V and 2 bases from J, with 14 bases in between. CDR3 protein: CASSLDGTEGTYEQYF. The CDR3 DNA reads TGTGCCAGCAGCTTAGATGGGACGGAGGGAACCTACGAGCAGTACTTC. The full variable domain, its missing parts supplied by reference TRBV11-2 and TRBJ2-7, is EAGVAQSPRYKIIEKRQSVAFWCNPISGHATLYWYQQILGQGPKLLIQFQNNGVVDDSQLPKDRFSAERLKGVDSTLKIQPAKLEDSAVYLCASSLDGTEGTYEQYFGPGTRLTVT.

The rearrangement joins TRBV18 to TRBJ2-5; TRBD1 matches 11 bases. J lost 7 bases, V lost 7 bases, and 8 bases had no gene match. CDR3 length: 14 residues. Germline V CDR1 and CDR2: KGHSH, LQKENI. DNA for the CDR3: TGTGCCAGCTTCACGGACAGGGGGCAGGCGACCCAGTACTTC. This encodes CASFTDRGQATQYF.

V gene TRBV7-3 combines with J gene TRBJ1-6, with 10 bases fitting TRBD1. The V and J ends lost 5 bases and 8 bases, in that order; junction bases with no gene match: 6. The germline V gene has CDR1 SGHTA and CDR2 FQGTGA. The CDR3 has 15 amino acids. The CDR3 DNA sequence: TGTGCCAGCAGCCCAACCGGGACAGGGGATTCACCCCTCCACTTT. Protein sequence: CASSPTGTGDSPLHF.

This chain connects TRBV7-8 to TRBJ2-7; 7 bases are a match to TRBD1. The germline CDR1 and CDR2 sequences are SGHVS and FQNEAQ. The CDR3 is made up of 15 amino acids. The V and J ends lost 2 bases and 0 bases, in that order; junction bases with no gene match: 4. In DNA form, the CDR3 reads TGTGCCAGCAGCTTATCAGGGGGAGACTCCTACGAGCAGTACTTC. Protein product: CASSLSGGDSYEQYF.

The chain carries TRBV18 and TRBJ1-5, with D maybe TRBD1 (6 bases). The CDR3 runs to 14 residues. Germline lookup yields CDR1 KGHSH and CDR2 LQKENI. V was trimmed by 2 bases and J by 7 bases, leaving 12 bases between them. Here the CDR3 DNA reads TGTGCCAGCTCACCAGCCAGGGGAGAGCAGCCCCAGCATTTT. Translating gives CASSPARGEQPQHF.

The genes are TRBV19 and TRBJ1-2, with a tentative D call TRBD1 (5 bases). V was shortened by 3 bases and J by 5 bases, with 10 bases between the two germline ends. CDR1 and CDR2 from the germline V gene are LNHDA and SQIVND (reference sequence). The CDR3 has 13 amino acids. Here the CDR3 DNA reads TGTGCCAGTAGTATTCCGGGGGTTTATGGCTACACCTTC. It codes for CASSIPGVYGYTF.

The rearrangement joins TRBV27 to TRBJ2-7, with a tentative D call TRBD1 (5 bases). Deletions cut 3 bases from V and 6 bases from J, with 12 bases between. The CDR3 totals 13 residues. Germline loops: CDR1 MNHEY, CDR2 SMNVEV (reference sequence). The CDR3 nucleotides are TGTGCCAGCAGTTTTGCCAGGGTGAGCGAGCAGTACTTC. It yields the protein CASSFARVSEQYF.

The rearrangement uses TRBV24-1 and TRBJ2-3; perhaps TRBD1 as D (5 bases). Germline assignment: CDR1 KGHDR and CDR2 SFDVKD. V dropped 3 bases and J dropped 1 base, with 13 bases sitting between them. The CDR3 totals 16 residues. CDR3 sequence: CATSDPGPRRTDTQYF. The CDR3 nucleotides read TGTGCCACCAGTGATCCAGGGCCGCGACGCACAGATACGCAGTATTTT.

V gene TRBV7-6 combines with J gene TRBJ2-2; TRBD1 matches at 8 bases. V lost 5 bases, J lost 5 bases, and 13 bases stayed unmatched. The CDR3 runs to 17 residues. From germline, CDR1 is SGHVS and CDR2 FNYEAQ. The chain's CDR3 is CASSPLGQGVMTGELFF. In DNA form, the CDR3 reads TGTGCCAGCAGCCCCCTCGGACAGGGAGTTATGACCGGGGAGCTGTTTTTT.

The rearrangement uses TRBV6-6 and TRBJ2-5, with a weak D call TRBD1 (6 bases). V gave up 0 bases and J gave up 2 bases, with 13 bases separating them. CDR3 size: 16 residues. CDR1 MNHNY and CDR2 SVGAGI come from the germline V gene (reference sequence). CDR3 in DNA: TGTGCCAGCAGTTACTCGAGAGGCAGGGGACAAGAGACCCAGTACTTC. Encoded protein: CASSYSRGRGQETQYF.

V usage is TRBV27 and J usage is TRBJ1-3; D ambiguous. From germline, CDR1 is MNHEY and CDR2 SMNVEV (reference sequence). The CDR3 consists of 11 residues. V was cut by 10 bases and J by 15 bases, with 19 bases left in between. The CDR3 protein is CATGNLRPTYF. The CDR3 nucleotides read TGTGCCACTGGCAACCTGCGGCCTACATATTTT.

Only one count was recorded for this clone. The V and J genes are TRBV4-3 and TRBJ1-4, with 8 bases that match TRBD1. The CDR3 spans 18 residues. J was trimmed by 5 bases and V by 4 bases; bases with no gene match: 15. From germline, CDR1 is LGHNA and CDR2 YSLEER. CDR3 nucleotides: TGCGCCAGCAGCCGAGAGCTCCATTCCAGGACAGGGAATGAAAAACTGTTTTTT. Translating gives CASSRELHSRTGNEKLFF.

V gene TRBV29-1 combines with J gene TRBJ1-5; weak D call: TRBD1 (6 bases). V shed 7 bases and J shed 3 bases, with 13 bases lying between them. Germline values: CDR1 SQVTM, CDR2 ANQGSEA. The CDR3 extends over 13 amino acids. CDR3: CSARRDNNQPQHF. The CDR3 DNA reads TGCAGCGCTCGTCGGGACAACAATCAGCCCCAGCATTTT. The full variable domain, in which reference TRBV29-1 and TRBJ1-5 provide the parts outside the CDR3, is SAVISQKPSRDICQRGTSLTIQCQVDSQVTMMFWYRQQPGQSLTLIATANQGSEATYESGFVIDKFPISRPNLTFSTLTVSNMSPEDSSIYLCSARRDNNQPQHFGDGTRLSIL.

This chain links TRBV5-1 with TRBJ2-7; 10 nucleotides agree with TRBD1. This CDR3 has 15 residues. J gave up 7 bases and V 1 base, and 8 bases lay outside the gene matches. Germline assignment: CDR1 SGHRS and CDR2 YFSETQ. DNA for the CDR3: TGCGCCAGCAGCTTGTGGGACAGGGGATCTGGGGAGCAGTACTTC. Protein sequence: CASSLWDRGSGEQYF.

The rearrangement uses TRBV7-9 and TRBJ1-2; TRBD1 aligns across 8 bases. The CDR3 consists of 14 residues. V lost 5 bases, J lost 2 bases, and 4 bases stayed unmatched. Germline assignment: CDR1 SEHNR and CDR2 FQNEAQ (reference sequence). This CDR3 is CASSPRTGNYGYTF. The CDR3 DNA is TGTGCCAGCAGCCCTAGGACAGGGAACTATGGCTACACCTTC.

The chain employs TRBV28 and TRBJ1-3, with D uncertain. This CDR3 has 14 amino acids. In germline, CDR1 is MDHEN, CDR2 SYDVKM. Trimming removed 6 bases at V and 2 bases at J, with 11 bases between. CDR3 sequence (DNA): TGTGCCAGCAGCCTGTCGGGGACTGGAAACACCATATATTTT. Amino acid sequence: CASSLSGTGNTIYF.

This clone was detected only once. This rearrangement joins TRBV18 to TRBJ2-1; 11 nucleotides match TRBD1. The length of the CDR3 is 15 residues. The V and J ends lost 6 bases and 4 bases, in that order; junction bases with no gene match: 5. The V gene's germline CDR1 is KGHSH and CDR2 LQKENI. The CDR3 DNA is TGTGCCAGCTCCGAAGGACAGGGGGCATACAATGAGCAGTTCTTC. Translation gives CASSEGQGAYNEQFF.

This chain uses TRBV28 with TRBJ1-5, with D perhaps matching TRBD1 (5 bases). Trimming removed 2 bases from V and 5 bases from J, with 19 bases in between. The CDR3 is 17 amino acids. CDR1 and CDR2 from the germline V gene are MDHEN and SYDVKM. The CDR3 here is CASSLVPVGGGDQPQHF. CDR3 nucleotides: TGTGCCAGCAGTTTAGTACCAGTGGGGGGGGGAGATCAGCCCCAGCATTTT. The full variable domain, rest sourced from reference TRBV28 and TRBJ1-5, is DVKVTQSSRYLVKRTGEKVFLECVQDMDHENMFWYRQDPGLGLRLIYFSYDVKMKEKGDIPEGYSVSREKKERFSLILESASTNQTSMYLCASSLVPVGGGDQPQHFGDGTRLSIL.

This chain uses TRBV5-1 with TRBJ2-3, with TRBD1 identical over 8 bases. The germline gives CDR1 SGHRS, CDR2 YFSETQ. There are 16 residues in the CDR3. Trimming cost V 0 bases and J 2 bases; bases outside gene matches: 5. The CDR3 region has the DNA TGCGCCAGCAGCTTGGTTGGGACAGGAGCCACAGATACGCAGTATTTT. This encodes CASSLVGTGATDTQYF. Variable domain in full (rest from reference TRBV5-1 and TRBJ2-3): KAGVTQTPRYLIKTRGQQVTLSCSPISGHRSVSWYQQTPGQGLQFLFEYFSETQRNKGNFPGRFSGRQFSNSRSEMNVSTLELGDSALYLCASSLVGTGATDTQYFGPGTRLTVL.

The chain has TRBV11-2 and TRBJ2-3, with TRBD2 identical over 8 bases. Germline loops: CDR1 SGHAT, CDR2 FQNNGV. This CDR3 spans 15 amino acids. The V segment lost 3 bases and the J segment 1 base; nucleotides outside the gene matches: 3. The CDR3 reads CASSLSGGRTDTQYF. CDR3 sequence (DNA): TGTGCCAGCAGCTTGAGCGGGGGACGCACAGATACGCAGTATTTT.

V gene TRBV9 combines with J gene TRBJ2-3; 8 bases line up with TRBD2. The CDR3 is 15 amino acids. Trimming cost V 2 bases and J 3 bases; bases outside gene matches: 5. Germline V gives CDR1 SGDLS, CDR2 YYNGEE. CDR3 residues: CASSVNIAGTDTQYF. The CDR3 region has the DNA TGTGCCAGCAGCGTCAATATAGCGGGGACAGATACGCAGTATTTT.

The genes are TRBV9 and TRBJ2-3, with 14 bases fitting TRBD2. Germline CDR1 SGDLS, CDR2 YYNGEE. V shed 1 base and J 1 base; nucleotides not matched to a gene: 2. CDR3 size: 17 residues. The CDR3 coding sequence is TGTGCCAGCAGCGTAACGACTAGCGGGAGGGGCACAGATACGCAGTATTTT. Translated: CASSVTTSGRGTDTQYF.

This clone showed up just once. V gene TRBV5-4 combines with J gene TRBJ2-4, with 13 bases aligning to TRBD2. The V gene end was trimmed by 2 bases and the J gene end by 8 bases; junction bases not matched to a gene: 7. This CDR3 region has 16 residues. Germline V CDR1 and CDR2: SGHNT, YYREEE (reference sequence). The CDR3, as DNA: TGTGCCAGCAGCTTCGGACTAGCGGGAGCTGGTGACATTCAGTACTTC. Its translation is CASSFGLAGAGDIQYF.

The rearrangement links TRBV7-6 to TRBJ1-5; no clear D. This CDR3 spans 16 amino acids. V was shortened by 5 bases and J by 0 bases, with 14 bases between the two germline ends. Germline lookup yields CDR1 SGHVS and CDR2 FNYEAQ. CDR3 in amino acids: CASSRSPLSSNQPQHF. The CDR3 DNA sequence: TGTGCCAGCAGCCGATCACCCCTTAGTAGCAATCAGCCCCAGCATTTT. Drawing the rest from reference TRBV7-6 and TRBJ1-5, the complete variable domain is GAGVSQSPRYKVTKRGQDVALRCDPISGHVSLYWYRQALGQGPEFLTYFNYEAQQDKSGLPNDRFSAERPEGSISTLTIQRTEQRDSAMYRCASSRSPLSSNQPQHFGDGTRLSIL.